This T cell receptor (beta chain) came from a study of response to subunit inactivated influenza vaccine. Study findings and constraints: Only a handful of new T cells, the authors suggested, are recruited with each seasonal influenza vaccination.

Worth noting for this clonotype: Its target is unknown.

Trimming took 0 bases from V and 1 from J; bases not matched to a gene: 3. CDR1 is SGHRS and CDR2 is YFSETQ in the germline V gene. The CDR3 covers 16 residues. TCRdb re-called the RT-PCR reads with MiXCR, one entry per CDR3 protein. The repertoire holds 200,000 to 300,000 distinct CDR3 sequences, more than 9% seen once, with approximately 8.3% in the top ten. The source was non-naive T cells sorted from PBMCs, collected 14 to 15 days before vaccination. The sequence was obtained from a man aged 50 or older who received an inactivated influenza vaccine. The J gene is TRBJ2-3, the V gene TRBV5-1, with TRBD1 matching over 9 bases. The CDR3 loop reads CASSLGGQGGTDTQYF. The CDR3 DNA reads TGCGCCAGCAGCTTGGGGGGACAGGGCGGCACAGATACGCAGTATTTT.